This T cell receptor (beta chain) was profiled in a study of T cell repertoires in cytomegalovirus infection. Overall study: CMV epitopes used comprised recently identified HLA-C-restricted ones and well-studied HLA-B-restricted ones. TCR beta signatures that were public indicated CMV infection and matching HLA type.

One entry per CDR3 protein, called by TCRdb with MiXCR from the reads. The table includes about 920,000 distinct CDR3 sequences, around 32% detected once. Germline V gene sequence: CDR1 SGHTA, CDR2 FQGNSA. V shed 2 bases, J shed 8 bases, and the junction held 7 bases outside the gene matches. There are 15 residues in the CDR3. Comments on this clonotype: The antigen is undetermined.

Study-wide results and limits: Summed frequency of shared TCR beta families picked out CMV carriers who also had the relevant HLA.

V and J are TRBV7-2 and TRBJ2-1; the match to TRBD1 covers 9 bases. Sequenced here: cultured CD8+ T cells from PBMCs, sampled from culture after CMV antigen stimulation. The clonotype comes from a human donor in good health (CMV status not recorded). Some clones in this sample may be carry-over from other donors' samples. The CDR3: CASSLTGGGLDEQFF. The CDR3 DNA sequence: TGTGCCAGCAGCTTAACAGGGGGCGGGTTGGATGAGCAGTTCTTC.